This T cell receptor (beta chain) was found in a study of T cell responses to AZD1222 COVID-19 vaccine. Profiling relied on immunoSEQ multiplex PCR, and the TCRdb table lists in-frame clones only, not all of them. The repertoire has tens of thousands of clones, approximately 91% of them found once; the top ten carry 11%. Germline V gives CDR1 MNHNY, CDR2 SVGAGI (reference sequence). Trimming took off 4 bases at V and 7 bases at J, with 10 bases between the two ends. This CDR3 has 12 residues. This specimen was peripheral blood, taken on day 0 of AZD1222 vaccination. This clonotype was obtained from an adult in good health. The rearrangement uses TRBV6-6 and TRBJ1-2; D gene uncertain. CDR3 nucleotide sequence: TGTGCCAGCAGTTTGTTAGAACGTGGCTACACCTTC. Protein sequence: CASSLLERGYTF.